The entry that follows covers one T cell receptor beta chain sequence. Its antigen is still unknown. Here immunoSEQ multiplex PCR was the method, and the copy in TCRdb shows in-frame clones only, minus some. Among roughly 18,000 clones listed, 60% to 80% were seen once. This specimen belongs to a study of neoadjuvant nivolumab and ipilimumab in lung cancer. Study-level findings and limits: From pretherapy to surgery, tumor richness and clonality rose with dual therapy. Resected tumors had greater TCR richness and clonality than uninvolved lung.

Germline V lookup: CDR1 SGHVS, CDR2 FNYEAQ. V was trimmed by 10 bases and J by 0 bases, leaving 19 bases between them. This CDR3 is built from 16 residues. The genes are TRBV7-6 and TRBJ1-3; D perhaps matches TRBD1 (5 bases). The starting material was tumor tissue, obtained after neoadjuvant nivolumab, alone or with ipilimumab, at or shortly before surgery. This clonotype was sampled from an adult with non-small cell lung cancer. This chain's CDR3 is CATSEGPGYSGNTIYF. CDR3 DNA: TGTGCCACATCGGAGGGACCGGGATACTCTGGAAACACCATATATTTT.